The 16 T cell receptor beta chains in this list originate from one sample, sequenced in a study of T cells in Graves' hyperthyroidism and ophthalmopathy. RNA transcripts provided the source from which TCR beta CDR3 regions were amplified. Initially, a first-round RT-PCR of the TCR CDR3 employed the HTBI primer set. TCRdb redid the calling of the multiplex PCR reads with MiXCR, one entry per CDR3 protein. The table records under 750,000 distinct CDR3 sequences, around 20% of them present only once. The specimen was blood. The origin of the receptors is a woman aged 45-65 years with Graves' hyperthyroidism that later progressed to Graves' ophthalmopathy.

This clonotype appeared many times. The V gene is TRBV7-9, the J gene TRBJ2-1; TRBD1 is a possible D gene (5 bases). Trimming took 4 bases from V and 4 from J, leaving 14 bases between them. Germline loops: CDR1 SEHNR, CDR2 FQNEAQ (reference sequence). The CDR3 covers 15 residues. The CDR3 is CASSYIGRTYNEQFF. The CDR3 nucleotides read TGTGCCAGCAGCTACATAGGCAGGACATACAATGAGCAGTTCTTC.

This clonotype was seen a handful of times. The rearrangement uses TRBV15 and TRBJ2-1; 13 bases are a match to TRBD2. J lost 5 bases, V lost 6 bases, and 10 bases had no gene match. This CDR3 spans 17 amino acids. Germline values: CDR1 LNHNV, CDR2 YYDKDF (reference sequence). As DNA, the CDR3 is TGTGCCACCAGGGGACTAGCGGGGCTAAAACTTAACAATGAGCAGTTCTTC. It encodes CATRGLAGLKLNNEQFF.

This clonotype was detected ten times or more. This sequence joins TRBV11-2 and TRBJ2-3; 8 nucleotides line up with TRBD2. Trimming took 2 bases from V and 5 from J; bases not matched to a gene: 12. The germline V gene has CDR1 SGHAT and CDR2 FQNNGV. The CDR3 is 17 residues long. The DNA for the CDR3 is TGTGCCAGCAGCTTACTTCCAGCGGGGGAGGGGAAAGATACGCAGTATTTT. Its translation is CASSLLPAGEGKDTQYF. Using reference TRBV11-2 and TRBJ2-3 for the parts outside the CDR3, the full variable domain is EAGVAQSPRYKIIEKRQSVAFWCNPISGHATLYWYQQILGQGPKLLIQFQNNGVVDDSQLPKDRFSAERLKGVDSTLKIQPAKLEDSAVYLCASSLLPAGEGKDTQYFGPGTRLTVL.

The gene calls are TRBV15 and TRBJ1-1; D is undetermined. This CDR3 has 16 residues. Trimming stripped 6 bases from V and 0 bases from J, with 17 bases between. The V gene's germline CDR1 is LNHNV and CDR2 YYDKDF (reference sequence). In nucleotides, the CDR3 is TGTGCCACCAGACCCCAGGCAGATAGCCTGAACACTGAAGCTTTCTTT. This encodes CATRPQADSLNTEAFF. Filled out from reference TRBV15 and TRBJ1-1, the complete variable domain reads DAMVIQNPRYQVTQFGKPVTLSCSQTLNHNVMYWYQQKSSQAPKLLFHYYDKDFNNEADTPDNFQSRRPNTSFCFLDIRSPGLGDTAMYLCATRPQADSLNTEAFFGQGTRLTVV.

This clonotype has ten or more counts. The chain has TRBV18 and TRBJ1-1, with 8 bases fitting TRBD1. V lost 6 bases, J lost 1 base, and 7 bases stayed unmatched. This CDR3 has 15 amino acids. Germline V CDR1 and CDR2: KGHSH, LQKENI. The CDR3 coding sequence is TGTGCCAGCTCGTACTCGACAGGGGAGAACACTGAAGCTTTCTTT. Translated: CASSYSTGENTEAFF.

The sample holds many counts of this clonotype. This chain connects TRBV20-1 to TRBJ2-1; 9 bases line up with TRBD2. The CDR3 covers 15 residues. Germline CDR1 and CDR2: DFQATT and SNEGSKA (reference sequence). V trimming: 0 bases; J trimming: 4 bases; junction bases outside the gene matches: 4. The CDR3 DNA sequence: TGCAGTGCTAGAGACCTAGCGGGGAGGTACAATGAGCAGTTCTTC. This encodes CSARDLAGRYNEQFF.

This clonotype came up many times. The V call is TRBV20-1, the J call TRBJ1-1, with a tentative D call TRBD1 (6 bases). V dropped 6 bases and J dropped 6 bases, with 23 bases sitting between them. Germline V CDR1 and CDR2: DFQATT, SNEGSKA (reference sequence). The CDR3 sequence is 15 residues long. CDR3 loop: CSAPEARGRSSEAFF. The CDR3 nucleotides read TGCAGTGCCCCCGAGGCCAGGGGTCGGTCTTCTGAAGCTTTCTTT.

The count of this clonotype is one. The chain carries TRBV14 and TRBJ2-7, with D possibly being TRBD2 (5 bases). V was clipped by 4 bases and J by 5 bases, with 18 bases between them. The CDR3 length is 15 residues. From germline, CDR1 is SGHDN and CDR2 FVKESK. The CDR3 DNA is TGTGCCAGCAGCCCAGGTTTGGGCGGAGGCAACGAGCAGTACTTC. Encoded protein: CASSPGLGGGNEQYF.

Turning to this clonotype: Given a much more abundant clone one base away, this may be a read error. This chain joins TRBV12-3 or TRBV12-4 and TRBJ1-1, with TRBD1 identical over 10 bases. CDR3 length: 16 amino acids. The CDR3 bases are TGTGCCAGCAGTTTGGGACAGGGGATTATGAACACTGGAGCTTTCTTT. This gives the protein CASSLGQGIMNTGAFF.

The table lists this clonotype with many counts. The rearrangement links TRBV20-1 to TRBJ1-2, with D possibly being TRBD1 (5 bases). In germline, CDR1 is DFQATT, CDR2 SNEGSKA (reference sequence). The CDR3 has 13 amino acids. Between the trimmed V and J ends, which lost 3 bases and 4 bases, there was a span of 12 bases. In DNA, the CDR3 is TGCAGTGCTAGTGGGGGGTCCGTCTATGGCTACACCTTC. It specifies CSASGGSVYGYTF.

This clonotype was recorded at least ten times. This chain uses TRBV5-1 with TRBJ2-2; weak D call: TRBD2 (6 bases). The germline V gene encodes CDR1 SGHRS and CDR2 YFSETQ. This CDR3 contains 14 residues. V gave up 7 bases and J gave up 0 bases, with 10 bases separating them. The CDR3 DNA follows: TGCGCCAGCCTTCGGGGGACGAACACCGGGGAGCTGTTTTTT. It is translated as CASLRGTNTGELFF.

The genes are TRBV11-2 and TRBJ2-7, with D perhaps being TRBD1 or TRBD2 (5 bases each). The germline gives CDR1 SGHAT, CDR2 FQNNGV. The V and J ends lost 4 bases and 0 bases respectively, with 13 bases between them. This CDR3 region has 15 residues. The CDR3 DNA sequence: TGTGCCAGCAGCTCCTGGGGACCGATCTCCTACGAGCAGTACTTC. This codes for CASSSWGPISYEQYF. Full variable domain (missing parts from reference TRBV11-2 and TRBJ2-7): EAGVAQSPRYKIIEKRQSVAFWCNPISGHATLYWYQQILGQGPKLLIQFQNNGVVDDSQLPKDRFSAERLKGVDSTLKIQPAKLEDSAVYLCASSSWGPISYEQYFGPGTRLTVT.

This sequence joins TRBV20-1 and TRBJ2-7, with TRBD2 identical over 8 bases. The CDR3 totals 14 residues. Germline V gives CDR1 DFQATT, CDR2 SNEGSKA (reference sequence). J gave up 4 bases and V 0 bases, and 5 bases lay outside the gene matches. The CDR3 nucleotides are TGCAGTGCTAGAGATCCCGTAGCGGGGTACGAGCAGTACTTC. Its translation is CSARDPVAGYEQYF.

There are many counts of this clonotype. The chain has TRBV6-5 and TRBJ2-7, with a possible D match to TRBD2 (6 bases). V shed 2 bases and J shed 4 bases, with 15 bases lying between them. The CDR3 covers 15 residues. Looked up from germline, CDR1 is MNHEY and CDR2 is SVGAGI. DNA of the CDR3: TGTGCCAGCAGTTACAGGCTGGAGGGGATATACGAGCAGTACTTC. It yields the protein CASSYRLEGIYEQYF.

This chain connects TRBV9 to TRBJ1-2, with D tentatively TRBD1 (5 bases). Germline values: CDR1 SGDLS, CDR2 YYNGEE. The ends were cut back, 0 bases at V and 6 bases at J, with 15 bases in the middle. CDR3 size: 15 residues. CDR3 DNA sequence: TGTGCCAGCAGCGTAGATGGGGGTAGTTCAAATGGCTACACCTTC. Amino acid sequence: CASSVDGGSSNGYTF.

There are many counts of this clonotype. The gene calls are TRBV3-1 and TRBJ2-7; 7 nucleotides align to TRBD2. Germline loops: CDR1 LGHDT, CDR2 YNNKEL (reference sequence). J gave up 5 bases and V 3 bases, and 7 bases lay outside the gene matches. The CDR3 spans 14 residues. The CDR3: CASSQAGAEDEQYF. CDR3 nucleotide sequence: TGTGCCAGCAGCCAGGCGGGAGCAGAAGACGAGCAGTACTTC.